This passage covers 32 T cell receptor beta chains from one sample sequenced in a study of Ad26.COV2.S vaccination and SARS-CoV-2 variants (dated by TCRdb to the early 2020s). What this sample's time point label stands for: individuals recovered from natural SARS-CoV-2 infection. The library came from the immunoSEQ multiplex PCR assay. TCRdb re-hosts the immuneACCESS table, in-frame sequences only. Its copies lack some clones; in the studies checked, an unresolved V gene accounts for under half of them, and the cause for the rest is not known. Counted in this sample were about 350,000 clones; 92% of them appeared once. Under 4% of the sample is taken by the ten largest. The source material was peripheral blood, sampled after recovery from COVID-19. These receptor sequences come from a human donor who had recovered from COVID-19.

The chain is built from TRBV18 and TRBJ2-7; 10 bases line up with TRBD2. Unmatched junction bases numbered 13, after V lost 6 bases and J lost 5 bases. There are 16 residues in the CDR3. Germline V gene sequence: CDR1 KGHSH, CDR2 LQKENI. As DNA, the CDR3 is TGTGCCAGCTCTGGACGGGGAGCGGGGGGGCCGGACGAGCAGTACTTC. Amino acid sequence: CASSGRGAGGPDEQYF.

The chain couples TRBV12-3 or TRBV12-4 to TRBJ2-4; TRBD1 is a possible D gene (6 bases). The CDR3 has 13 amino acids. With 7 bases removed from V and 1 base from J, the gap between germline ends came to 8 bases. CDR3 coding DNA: TGTGCCAGCACAACAGGGGCCAAAAACATTCAGTACTTC. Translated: CASTTGAKNIQYF.

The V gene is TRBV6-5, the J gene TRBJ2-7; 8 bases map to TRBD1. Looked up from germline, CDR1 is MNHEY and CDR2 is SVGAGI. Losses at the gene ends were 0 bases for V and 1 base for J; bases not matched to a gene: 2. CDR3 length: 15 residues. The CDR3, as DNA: TGTGCCAGCAGTTACTCCCAGGGGGCATCCTACGAGCAGTACTTC. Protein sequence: CASSYSQGASYEQYF.

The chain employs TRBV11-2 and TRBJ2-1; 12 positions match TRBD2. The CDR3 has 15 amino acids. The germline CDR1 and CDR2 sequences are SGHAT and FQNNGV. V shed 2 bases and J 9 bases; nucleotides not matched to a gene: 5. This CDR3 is CASSLLAGGPGEQFF. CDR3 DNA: TGTGCCAGCAGCTTACTAGCGGGGGGGCCCGGTGAGCAGTTCTTC.

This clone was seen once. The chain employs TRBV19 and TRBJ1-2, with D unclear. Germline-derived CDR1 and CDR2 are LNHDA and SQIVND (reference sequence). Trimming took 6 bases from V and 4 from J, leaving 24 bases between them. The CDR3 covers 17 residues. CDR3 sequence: CASRKTPGPGEAYGYTF. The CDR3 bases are TGTGCCAGTAGGAAAACCCCGGGCCCCGGGGAAGCCTATGGCTACACCTTC.

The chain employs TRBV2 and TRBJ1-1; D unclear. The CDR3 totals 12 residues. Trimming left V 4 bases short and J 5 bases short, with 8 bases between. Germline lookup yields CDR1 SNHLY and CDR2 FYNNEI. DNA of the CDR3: TGTGCCAGCAGTGCCGGGAGGACTGAAGCTTTCTTT. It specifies CASSAGRTEAFF.

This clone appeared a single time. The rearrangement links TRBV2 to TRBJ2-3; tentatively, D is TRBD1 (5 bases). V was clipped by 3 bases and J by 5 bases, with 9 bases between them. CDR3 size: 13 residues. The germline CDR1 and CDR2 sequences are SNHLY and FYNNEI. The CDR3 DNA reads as TGTGCCAGCAGTGAGGATCAGGGAGATACGCAGTATTTT. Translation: CASSEDQGDTQYF.

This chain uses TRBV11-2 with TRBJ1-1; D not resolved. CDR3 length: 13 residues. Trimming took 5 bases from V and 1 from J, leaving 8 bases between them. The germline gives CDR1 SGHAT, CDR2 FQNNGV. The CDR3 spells CASSETRNTEAFF. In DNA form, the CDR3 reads TGTGCCAGCAGCGAGACCAGGAACACTGAAGCTTTCTTT.

The DNA for the CDR3 is TGTGCCATCAGGACAGGGGGGGACACTGAAGCTTTCTTT. Translated: CAIRTGGDTEAFF. The chain joins TRBV10-3 to TRBJ1-1; TRBD1 matches at 9 bases. Germline assignment: CDR1 ENHRY and CDR2 SYGVKD. After removal of 6 bases from V and 3 bases from J, the junction contained 2 bases not matched to a gene. The CDR3 runs to 13 residues.

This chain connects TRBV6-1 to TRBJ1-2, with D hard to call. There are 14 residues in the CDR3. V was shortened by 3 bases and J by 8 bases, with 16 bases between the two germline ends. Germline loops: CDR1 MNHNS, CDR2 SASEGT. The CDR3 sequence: CASSEGGVGQGYTF. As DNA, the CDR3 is TGTGCCAGCAGTGAGGGCGGGGTCGGTCAAGGCTACACCTTC.

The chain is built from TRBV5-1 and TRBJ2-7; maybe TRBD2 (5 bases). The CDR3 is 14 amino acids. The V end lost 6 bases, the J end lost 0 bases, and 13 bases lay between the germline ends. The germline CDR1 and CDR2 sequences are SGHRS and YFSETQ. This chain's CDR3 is CASTPLGLSYEQYF. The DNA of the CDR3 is TGCGCCAGCACCCCATTAGGACTCTCCTACGAGCAGTACTTC. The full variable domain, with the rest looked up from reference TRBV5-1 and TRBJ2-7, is KAGVTQTPRYLIKTRGQQVTLSCSPISGHRSVSWYQQTPGQGLQFLFEYFSETQRNKGNFPGRFSGRQFSNSRSEMNVSTLELGDSALYLCASTPLGLSYEQYFGPGTRLTVT.

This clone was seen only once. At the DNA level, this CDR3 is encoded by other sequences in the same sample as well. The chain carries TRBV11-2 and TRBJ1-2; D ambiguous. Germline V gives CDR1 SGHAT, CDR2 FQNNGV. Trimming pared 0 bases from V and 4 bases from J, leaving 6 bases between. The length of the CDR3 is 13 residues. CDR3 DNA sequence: TGTGCCAGCAGCTTAGATTTAGGCTATGGCTACACCTTC. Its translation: CASSLDLGYGYTF.

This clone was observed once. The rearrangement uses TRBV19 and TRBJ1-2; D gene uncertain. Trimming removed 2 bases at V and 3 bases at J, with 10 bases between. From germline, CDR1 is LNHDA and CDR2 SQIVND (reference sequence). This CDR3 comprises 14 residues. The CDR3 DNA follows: TGTGCCAGTAGTATACCCGGGAGAGACTATGGCTACACCTTC. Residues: CASSIPGRDYGYTF.

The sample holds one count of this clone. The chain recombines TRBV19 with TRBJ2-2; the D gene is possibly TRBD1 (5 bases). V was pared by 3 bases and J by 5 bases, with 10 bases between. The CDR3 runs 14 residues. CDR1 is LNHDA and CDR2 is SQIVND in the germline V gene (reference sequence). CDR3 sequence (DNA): TGTGCCAGTAGTATGAAAGGGGTAACCGGGGAGCTGTTTTTT. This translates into CASSMKGVTGELFF.

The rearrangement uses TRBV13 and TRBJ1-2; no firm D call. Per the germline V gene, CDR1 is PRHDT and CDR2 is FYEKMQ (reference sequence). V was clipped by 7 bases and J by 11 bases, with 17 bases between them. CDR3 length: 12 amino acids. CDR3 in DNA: TGTGCCAGCATCCGAAATCAGGTCACGTACACCTTC. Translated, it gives CASIRNQVTYTF. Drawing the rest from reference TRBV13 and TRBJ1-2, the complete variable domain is AAGVIQSPRHLIKEKRETATLKCYPIPRHDTVYWYQQGPGQDPQFLISFYEKMQSDKGSIPDRFSAQQFSDYHSELNMSSLELGDSALYFCASIRNQVTYTFGSGTRLTVV.

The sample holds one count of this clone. The CDR3 region is CASSLVLGLGPKNIQYF. The CDR3 region has the DNA TGTGCCAGCAGCTTAGTGTTAGGACTAGGGCCCAAAAACATTCAGTACTTC. The V call is TRBV7-4, the J call TRBJ2-4; the match to TRBD2 covers 7 bases. Trimming at V came to 1 base and at J to 2 bases, leaving 8 bases not matched to a gene. There are 17 residues in the CDR3. Germline CDR1 and CDR2: SGHVT and SQSDAQ.

The CDR3 protein is CASSPTTGKNSPLHF. In DNA, the CDR3 is TGTGCCAGCAGCCCCACGACAGGGAAAAATTCACCCCTCCACTTT. The chain has TRBV3-1 (or the pseudogene TRBV3-2) and TRBJ1-6, with 7 positions matching TRBD1. Losses at the gene ends were 4 bases for V and 7 bases for J; bases not matched to a gene: 7. This CDR3 contains 15 residues. Germline V gene data show CDR1 as LGHDT and CDR2 as YNNKEL (reference sequence).

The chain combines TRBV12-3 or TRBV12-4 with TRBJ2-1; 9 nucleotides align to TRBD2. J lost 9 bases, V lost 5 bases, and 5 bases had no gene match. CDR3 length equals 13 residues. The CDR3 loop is CASSIGLASEQFF. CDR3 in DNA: TGTGCCAGCAGTATCGGACTAGCGAGTGAGCAGTTCTTC.

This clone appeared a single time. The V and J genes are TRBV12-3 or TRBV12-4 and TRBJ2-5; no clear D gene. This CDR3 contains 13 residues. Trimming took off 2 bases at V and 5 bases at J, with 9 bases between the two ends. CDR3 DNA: TGTGCCAGCAGTTTAAGACGTGGGGAGACCCAGTACTTC. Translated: CASSLRRGETQYF.

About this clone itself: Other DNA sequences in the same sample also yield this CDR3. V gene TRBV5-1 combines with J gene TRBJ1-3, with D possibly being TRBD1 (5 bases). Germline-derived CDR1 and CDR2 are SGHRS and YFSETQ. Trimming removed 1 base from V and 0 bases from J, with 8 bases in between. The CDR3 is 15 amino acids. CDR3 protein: CASSLTGDSGNTIYF. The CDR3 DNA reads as TGCGCCAGCAGCTTGACAGGCGACTCTGGAAACACCATATATTTT.

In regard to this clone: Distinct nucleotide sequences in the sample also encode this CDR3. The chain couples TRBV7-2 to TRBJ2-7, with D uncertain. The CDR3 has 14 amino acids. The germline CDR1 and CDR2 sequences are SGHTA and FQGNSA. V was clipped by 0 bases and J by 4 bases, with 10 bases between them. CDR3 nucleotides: TGTGCCAGCAGCTTAGCGGCAGGTCTATACGAGCAGTACTTC. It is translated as CASSLAAGLYEQYF. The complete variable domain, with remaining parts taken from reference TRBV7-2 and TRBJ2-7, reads GAGVSQSPSNKVTEKGKDVELRCDPISGHTALYWYRQSLGQGLEFLIYFQGNSAPDKSGLPSDRFSAERTGGSVSTLTIQRTQQEDSAVYLCASSLAAGLYEQYFGPGTRLTVT.

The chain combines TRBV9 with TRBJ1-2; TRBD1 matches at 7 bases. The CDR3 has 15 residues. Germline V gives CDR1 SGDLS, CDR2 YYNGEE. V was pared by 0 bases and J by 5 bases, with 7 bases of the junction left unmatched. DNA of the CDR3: TGTGCCAGCAGCGTAGGATCGGGCAGGGGGTATGGCTACACCTTC. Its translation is CASSVGSGRGYGYTF.

DNA of the CDR3: TGCGCCAGCAGTGTCCGTTCCAATGAGCAGTTCTTC. Protein product: CASSVRSNEQFF. The genes are TRBV10-2 and TRBJ2-1; no definite D call. The CDR3 covers 12 residues. Trimming took off 4 bases at V and 6 bases at J, with 7 bases between the two ends. Germline CDR1 reads WSHSY; CDR2 reads SAAADI.

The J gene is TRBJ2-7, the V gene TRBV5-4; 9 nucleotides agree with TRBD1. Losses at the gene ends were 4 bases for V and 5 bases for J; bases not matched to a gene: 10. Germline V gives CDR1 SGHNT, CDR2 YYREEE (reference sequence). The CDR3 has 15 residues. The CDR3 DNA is TGTGCCAGCAGCGCCCGACCCGGGACAGGGAACGAGCAGTACTTC. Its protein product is CASSARPGTGNEQYF. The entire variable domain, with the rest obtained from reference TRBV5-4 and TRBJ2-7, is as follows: ETGVTQSPTHLIKTRGQQVTLRCSSQSGHNTVSWYQQALGQGPQFIFQYYREEENGRGNFPPRFSGLQFPNYSSELNVNALELDDSALYLCASSARPGTGNEQYFGPGTRLTVT.

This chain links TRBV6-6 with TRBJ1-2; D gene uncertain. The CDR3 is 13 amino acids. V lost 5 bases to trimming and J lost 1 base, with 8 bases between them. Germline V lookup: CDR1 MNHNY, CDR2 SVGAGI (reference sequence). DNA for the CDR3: TGTGCCAGCAGTAATAGAAATAACTATGGCTACACCTTC. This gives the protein CASSNRNNYGYTF.

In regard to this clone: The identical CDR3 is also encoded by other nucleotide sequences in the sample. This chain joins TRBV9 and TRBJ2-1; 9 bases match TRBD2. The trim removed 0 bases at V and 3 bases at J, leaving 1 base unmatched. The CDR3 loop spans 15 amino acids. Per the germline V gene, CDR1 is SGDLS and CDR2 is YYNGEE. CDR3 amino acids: CASSVAAGGYNEQFF. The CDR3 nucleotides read TGTGCCAGCAGCGTAGCAGCGGGGGGCTACAATGAGCAGTTCTTC. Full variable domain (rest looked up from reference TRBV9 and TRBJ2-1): DSGVTQTPKHLITATGQRVTLRCSPRSGDLSVYWYQQSLDQGLQFLIQYYNGEERAKGNILERFSAQQFPDLHSELNLSSLELGDSALYFCASSVAAGGYNEQFFGPGTRLTVL.

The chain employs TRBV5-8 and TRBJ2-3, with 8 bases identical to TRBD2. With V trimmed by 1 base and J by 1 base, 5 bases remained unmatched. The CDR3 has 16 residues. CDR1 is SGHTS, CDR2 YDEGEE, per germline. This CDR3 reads CASSLWLAGRTDTQYF. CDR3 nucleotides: TGTGCCAGCAGCTTGTGGCTAGCGGGTCGCACAGATACGCAGTATTTT.

CDR3 bases: TGTGCCAGCAGTTCAACGGGACTAACTCGAGATACGCAGTATTTT. It specifies CASSSTGLTRDTQYF. This rearrangement joins TRBV6-2 or TRBV6-3 to TRBJ2-3, with 7 bases that match TRBD2. Looked up from germline, CDR1 is MNHEY and CDR2 is SVGEGT. The CDR3 loop spans 15 amino acids. Losses at the gene ends were 4 bases for V and 5 bases for J; bases not matched to a gene: 9.

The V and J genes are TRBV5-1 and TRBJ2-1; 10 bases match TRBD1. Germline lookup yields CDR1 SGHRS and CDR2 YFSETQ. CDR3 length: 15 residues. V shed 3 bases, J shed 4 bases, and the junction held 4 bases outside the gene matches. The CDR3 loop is CASSWGDRGYNEQFF. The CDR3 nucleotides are TGCGCCAGCAGCTGGGGGGACAGGGGTTACAATGAGCAGTTCTTC.

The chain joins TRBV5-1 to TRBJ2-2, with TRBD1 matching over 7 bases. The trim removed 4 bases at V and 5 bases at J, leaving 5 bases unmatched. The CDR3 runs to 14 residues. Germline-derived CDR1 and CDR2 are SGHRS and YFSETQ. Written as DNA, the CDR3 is TGCGCCAGCAGCCCAGGGGGTGGAACCGGGGAGCTGTTTTTT. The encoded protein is CASSPGGGTGELFF.

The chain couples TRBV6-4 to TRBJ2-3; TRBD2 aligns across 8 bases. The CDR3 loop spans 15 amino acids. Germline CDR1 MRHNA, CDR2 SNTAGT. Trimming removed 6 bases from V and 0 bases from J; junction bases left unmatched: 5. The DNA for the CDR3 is TGTGCCAGCAGCGCGGGGGGAACTAGCACAGATACGCAGTATTTT. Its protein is CASSAGGTSTDTQYF.

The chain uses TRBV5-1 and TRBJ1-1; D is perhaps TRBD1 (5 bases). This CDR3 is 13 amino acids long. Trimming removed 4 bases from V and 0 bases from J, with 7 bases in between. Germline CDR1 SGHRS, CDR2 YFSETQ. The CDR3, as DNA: TGCGCCAGCAGCCCAGGGATGAACACTGAAGCTTTCTTT. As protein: CASSPGMNTEAFF.